These 26 T cell receptor beta chains came from one sample sequenced in a study of cytomegalovirus exposure and HLA in healthy donors. Measured with immunoSEQ multiplex PCR; TCRdb has only the in-frame clones, and not every one. In the table there are 76,000 or so clones, nearly 95% of which are singletons. Sequences were obtained from PBMCs. The source is a woman between 18 and 29 years old in good health and CMV-seronegative.

The CDR3 protein is CASSQGHPIPSTNEKLFF. For the CDR3, the DNA is TGTGCCAGCAGCCAGGGACATCCTATACCTTCAACTAATGAAAAACTGTTTTTT. The chain employs TRBV27 and TRBJ1-4; TRBD1 might be the D (6 bases). CDR1 and CDR2 from the germline V gene are MNHEY and SMNVEV (reference sequence). The CDR3 runs to 18 residues. V shed 6 bases and J shed 0 bases, with 20 bases lying between them.

The rearrangement joins TRBV10-3 to TRBJ2-7; D is possibly TRBD2 (6 bases). V shed 3 bases and J shed 4 bases, with 16 bases lying between them. Germline V CDR1 and CDR2: ENHRY, SYGVKD. The CDR3 is 15 amino acids. The CDR3 DNA reads as TGTGCCATCAGTGACCCTCGTGAGGGGAGGTACGAGCAGTACTTC. Encoded protein: CAISDPREGRYEQYF.

The CDR3 reads CASSLDGNSPLHF. For the CDR3, the DNA is TGTGCCAGCAGCTTAGACGGTAATTCACCCCTCCACTTT. The gene calls are TRBV7-9 and TRBJ1-6; D uncertain. In germline, CDR1 is SEHNR, CDR2 FQNEAQ (reference sequence). The CDR3 contains 13 residues. The V end lost 1 base, the J end lost 6 bases, and 4 bases lay between the germline ends. The entire variable domain, with the rest obtained from reference TRBV7-9 and TRBJ1-6, is as follows: DTGVSQNPRHKITKRGQNVTFRCDPISEHNRLYWYRQTLGQGPEFLTYFQNEAQLEKSRLLSDRFSAERPKGSFSTLEIQRTEQGDSAMYLCASSLDGNSPLHFGNGTRLTVT.

CDR3 nucleotide sequence: TGTGCCAGTAGCTTCCTCTCAGGGGCCGGGGCCAACGTCCTGACTTTC. It encodes CASSFLSGAGANVLTF. The rearrangement uses TRBV19 and TRBJ2-6, with D possibly matching TRBD1 (6 bases). V shed 6 bases and J shed 4 bases, with 16 bases lying between them. Looked up from germline, CDR1 is LNHDA and CDR2 is SQIVND (reference sequence). The CDR3 spans 16 residues.

The chain carries TRBV7-9 and TRBJ1-2; a weak D match, TRBD1 (6 bases). Germline V gene sequence: CDR1 SEHNR, CDR2 FQNEAQ (reference sequence). The CDR3 loop spans 15 amino acids. Deletions cut 7 bases from V and 4 bases from J, with 19 bases between. DNA for the CDR3: TGTGCCAGCACCTCCTCGTTAGCCAGGGGCTATGGCTACACCTTC. Translating gives CASTSSLARGYGYTF.

This clone has a single count. V usage is TRBV5-1 and J usage is TRBJ1-2, with 7 bases that match TRBD1. The V and J ends lost 2 bases and 3 bases, in that order; junction bases with no gene match: 4. CDR1 is SGHRS and CDR2 is YFSETQ in the germline V gene. This CDR3 contains 14 residues. Written as DNA, the CDR3 is TGCGCCAGCAGCTTTGACAGGGCTTACTATGGCTACACCTTC. Translating gives CASSFDRAYYGYTF. Variable domain in full (rest from reference TRBV5-1 and TRBJ1-2): KAGVTQTPRYLIKTRGQQVTLSCSPISGHRSVSWYQQTPGQGLQFLFEYFSETQRNKGNFPGRFSGRQFSNSRSEMNVSTLELGDSALYLCASSFDRAYYGYTFGSGTRLTVV.

As regards this clone: This CDR3 is also generated by other DNA sequences in the sample. The V gene is TRBV27, the J gene TRBJ1-2; no firm D call. The V end lost 0 bases, the J end lost 2 bases, and 4 bases lay between the germline ends. The CDR3 extends over 13 amino acids. In germline, CDR1 is MNHEY, CDR2 SMNVEV (reference sequence). In nucleotides, the CDR3 is TGTGCCAGCAGTTTATCTCTCAACTATGGCTACACCTTC. It specifies CASSLSLNYGYTF.

V usage is TRBV7-3 and J usage is TRBJ2-5, with D uncertain. Germline-derived CDR1 and CDR2 are SGHTA and FQGTGA. Trimming stripped 2 bases from V and 1 base from J, with 5 bases between. CDR3 length: 13 amino acids. The CDR3 DNA follows: TGTGCCAGCAGCTTAGGAGCCCAAGAGACCCAGTACTTC. Its protein is CASSLGAQETQYF. The full variable domain, completed using reference TRBV7-3 and TRBJ2-5, is GAGVSQTPSNKVTEKGKYVELRCDPISGHTALYWYRQSLGQGPEFLIYFQGTGAADDSGLPNDRFFAVRPEGSVSTLKIQRTERGDSAVYLCASSLGAQETQYFGPGTRLLVL.

CDR3 loop: CALATGVYMGNQPQHF. DNA of the CDR3: TGTGCCCTTGCGACAGGGGTCTACATGGGGAATCAGCCCCAGCATTTT. The J gene is TRBJ1-5, the V gene TRBV9, with 8 bases matching TRBD1. The CDR3 runs 16 residues. Germline values: CDR1 SGDLS, CDR2 YYNGEE. V shed 10 bases, J shed 4 bases, and the junction held 16 bases outside the gene matches.

V usage is TRBV5-1 and J usage is TRBJ1-1; a possible D gene is TRBD1 (5 bases). Germline V gene data show CDR1 as SGHRS and CDR2 as YFSETQ. There are 16 residues in the CDR3. V was shortened by 2 bases and J by 4 bases, with 18 bases between the two germline ends. The CDR3 DNA follows: TGCGCCAGCAGCTTTAACCCCGCAGGGATGGGCACTGAAGCTTTCTTT. Translation gives CASSFNPAGMGTEAFF.

The chain carries TRBV7-6 and TRBJ2-3, with 9 bases matching TRBD2. V dropped 5 bases and J dropped 0; count of bases not matched to a gene: 9. Germline values: CDR1 SGHVS, CDR2 FNYEAQ. The CDR3 sequence is 17 residues long. The CDR3 DNA follows: TGTGCCAGCAGCAACTTAGCTAGCGGGAAAAGCACAGATACGCAGTATTTT. Amino acid sequence: CASSNLASGKSTDTQYF.

This clone appeared a single time. The chain has TRBV9 and TRBJ2-3; 7 bases are a match to TRBD2. This CDR3 has 16 residues. Germline V lookup: CDR1 SGDLS, CDR2 YYNGEE. Germline trimming cut 0 bases from V and 1 base from J; bases unmatched to any gene: 5. The CDR3 bases are TGTGCCAGCAGCGTAGATTTCGCGGGGGGCACAGATACGCAGTATTTT. It yields the protein CASSVDFAGGTDTQYF.

The rearrangement uses TRBV29-1 and TRBJ2-7; 8 bases are shared with TRBD1. Germline assignment: CDR1 SQVTM and CDR2 ANQGSEA. Unmatched junction bases numbered 3, after V lost 4 bases and J lost 4 bases. This CDR3 spans 12 amino acids. This CDR3 is CSVVDRGYEQYF. For the CDR3, the DNA is TGCAGCGTTGTTGACAGGGGTTACGAGCAGTACTTC.

The chain recombines TRBV2 with TRBJ2-3; 9 bases fit TRBD2. CDR3 size: 16 residues. Looked up from germline, CDR1 is SNHLY and CDR2 is FYNNEI. V trimming: 3 bases; J trimming: 5 bases; junction bases outside the gene matches: 9. The CDR3 DNA is TGTGCCAGCAGTGAGTTCGTGGCGGGGGGGCAAGATACGCAGTATTTT. Protein product: CASSEFVAGGQDTQYF.

The chain has TRBV5-6 and TRBJ2-5; D call uncertain. Trimming removed 4 bases at V and 4 bases at J, with 14 bases between. CDR1 and CDR2 (germline): SGHDT, YYEEEE. CDR3 length equals 14 residues. CDR3 amino acids: CASSGNVRGETQYF. In DNA, the CDR3 is TGTGCCAGCAGCGGCAATGTGAGAGGAGAGACCCAGTACTTC.

The chain recombines TRBV9 with TRBJ1-2, with 8 bases identical to TRBD1. The CDR3 extends over 15 amino acids. Trimming at V came to 3 bases and at J to 4 bases, leaving 8 bases not matched to a gene. Germline V gene lookup returns CDR1 SGDLS and CDR2 YYNGEE. CDR3 in DNA: TGTGCCAGCAGCGGATTCCAAGACAGGGGCTATGGCTACACCTTC. Its protein product is CASSGFQDRGYGYTF.

The chain is built from TRBV27 and TRBJ2-3; 13 bases map to TRBD2. The germline CDR1 and CDR2 sequences are MNHEY and SMNVEV (reference sequence). V shed 4 bases and J 2 bases; nucleotides not matched to a gene: 3. CDR3 length equals 16 residues. CDR3 nucleotide sequence: TGTGCCAGCAGTTCAGGACTAGCGGGAGCCACAGATACGCAGTATTTT. Translated, it gives CASSSGLAGATDTQYF.

This clone was found once. V is TRBV19 and J is TRBJ2-7, with D perhaps TRBD1 (5 bases). Between the trimmed V and J ends, which lost 2 bases and 2 bases, there was a span of 7 bases. Germline V gene lookup returns CDR1 LNHDA and CDR2 SQIVND (reference sequence). The CDR3 runs to 13 residues. The CDR3 DNA sequence: TGTGCCAGTAGTATACGACAGACCTACGAGCAGTACTTC. Its protein is CASSIRQTYEQYF.

V gene TRBV2 combines with J gene TRBJ2-5; possible D gene TRBD2, 5 bases. The V end lost 10 bases, the J end lost 3 bases, and 12 bases lay between the germline ends. CDR3 length equals 12 residues. Germline loops: CDR1 SNHLY, CDR2 FYNNEI. The CDR3 spells CATAWTEETQYF. CDR3 nucleotide sequence: TGTGCCACCGCCTGGACTGAAGAGACCCAGTACTTC.

The chain uses TRBV27 and TRBJ1-2, with unresolved D. Germline assignment: CDR1 MNHEY and CDR2 SMNVEV (reference sequence). There are 13 residues in the CDR3. Between the trimmed V and J ends, which lost 6 bases and 4 bases, there was a span of 12 bases. The CDR3 coding sequence is TGTGCCAGCAGCCCTTCCGGGGTCTATGGCTACACCTTC. The encoded protein is CASSPSGVYGYTF.

The chain uses TRBV7-9 and TRBJ1-2; 7 bases line up with TRBD1. The CDR3 is 15 residues long. Germline-derived CDR1 and CDR2 are SEHNR and FQNEAQ (reference sequence). V lost 8 bases, J lost 0 bases, and 9 bases stayed unmatched. CDR3 amino acids: CASFIPDRSNYGYTF. CDR3 coding DNA: TGTGCCAGCTTCATTCCGGACAGGTCTAACTATGGCTACACCTTC.

The chain's CDR3 is CASSPYLDREATEAFF. CDR3 nucleotide sequence: TGTGCCAGCTCACCATATTTGGACAGGGAGGCGACTGAAGCTTTCTTT. J is TRBJ1-1 and V is TRBV18; TRBD1 aligns across 8 bases. The germline CDR1 and CDR2 sequences are KGHSH and LQKENI. The CDR3 runs to 16 residues. With V trimmed by 2 bases and J by 5 bases, 10 bases remained unmatched.

The chain recombines TRBV6-1 with TRBJ2-7; TRBD2 matches at 8 bases. This CDR3 is built from 14 residues. The trim removed 2 bases at V and 5 bases at J, leaving 5 bases unmatched. From germline, CDR1 is MNHNS and CDR2 SASEGT. This CDR3 is CASSEPGRADEQYF. The CDR3, as DNA: TGTGCCAGCAGTGAACCCGGGAGGGCCGACGAGCAGTACTTC.

This chain joins TRBV7-9 and TRBJ1-2, with D possibly matching TRBD1 (5 bases). The length of the CDR3 is 14 residues. Trimming removed 4 bases at V and 7 bases at J, with 16 bases between. The germline V gene has CDR1 SEHNR and CDR2 FQNEAQ (reference sequence). The DNA for the CDR3 is TGTGCCAGCAGCTCATCTGCCAGGGTTGGTGGCTACACCTTC. It translates to CASSSSARVGGYTF.

V is TRBV7-9 and J is TRBJ1-1, with no clear D. The CDR3 is 11 residues long. V shed 8 bases and J shed 0 bases, with 4 bases lying between them. CDR1 and CDR2 (germline): SEHNR, FQNEAQ (reference sequence). CDR3 in amino acids: CASSVNTEAFF. The CDR3, as DNA: TGTGCCAGCTCCGTGAACACTGAAGCTTTCTTT.

The genes are TRBV4-1 and TRBJ2-7, with TRBD1 as a possible D gene (5 bases). The CDR3 is made up of 14 amino acids. The germline V gene encodes CDR1 MGHRA and CDR2 YSYEKL. Trimming left V 1 base short and J 2 bases short, with 9 bases between. The CDR3 DNA sequence: TGCGCCAGCAGCCAAGTTCAGGGTCCCTACGAGCAGTACTTC. Translating gives CASSQVQGPYEQYF.